The sequence of this TCR beta chain was determined in a study of cytomegalovirus exposure and HLA in healthy donors (dated by TCRdb to about 2017). With respect to the entire study: In an earlier analysis of 587 of the donors, about 260 Gb of sequence data and about 110 million unique TCR beta sequences from 180 million or so T cells were reported. An early release covering 550 to 650 HLA-typed donors comprised approximately 290 gigabases of sequencing data and tens of millions of unique TCR sequences. The genetic ancestry cluster associated with self-reported Caucasian donors included roughly 84% of the 398 genotyped donors. The study aimed to test whether cataloging public T cell receptors could reveal signatures of past pathogen exposure. Using immunosequencing, the study profiled T cell repertoires from 500 to 800 subjects and related those repertoires to cytomegalovirus serostatus. Along with the approximately 670-subject first cohort, a separate validation cohort of more than 90 different subjects was used. To predict cytomegalovirus infection status, the study combined high-throughput TCR immunosequencing, statistical association of individual TCRs with disease status, and machine learning. To study patterns of TCR occurrence, a later analysis re-analyzed previously published TCR beta repertoires from several hundred donors and added high-resolution HLA genotyping. Rather than drawing on any new phenotypic data, the later analysis identified candidate immune exposures from TCR beta sequences and the way those sequences occurred across donors. To decide whether each TCR beta V gene segment behaved as functional or pseudogenic, an earlier analysis of some 600 of the donors relied on high-throughput TCR beta sequencing. Alongside the repertoire data, information on donor age, sex, ethnicity and CMV serostatus was compiled. Genome-wide SNP genotypes for about three fifths of the roughly 670 donors were used in a later genetic analysis, which treated that subset as a discovery cohort. All discovery cohort repertoires had been generated using a single sequencing platform. Both class I and class II loci were covered by HLA typing, at four-digit resolution. Typing coverage varied by locus: about 629-630 donors for A, B, C, DRB1 and DQB1; some 520 for DQA1; over 600 for DPA1; approximately 490 for DPB1. Four to six DR-DQ haplotypes were handled as single units for association and clustering, since linkage in the cohort was strong. Across roughly 420 genotyped donors of the cohort, an average of roughly 250,000 unique TCR beta nucleotide sequences per donor were sequenced, and 15% to 20% of those sequences were non-productive.

CDR1 MNHEY and CDR2 SVGAGI are derived from the germline V gene. Trimming costs V 0 bases and J 1 base, and their ends lie 9 bases apart. The CDR3 covers 15 residues, taking in both the cysteine and the phenylalanine. Only the CDR3 region is kept as DNA, spanning 45 bases read in frame from base 1. Points on this clone: Which antigen it targets is not known. No base quality values were provided; no much bigger clone lies one nucleotide off.

The cohort consisted of 600 to 750 healthy bone marrow donors. All cohort members were sampled while nominally healthy, although unrecorded immune exposures were likely present. The donor tested CMV seronegative and was one of the 352 seronegative cohort members. A peripheral blood sample was provided by each donor, and peripheral blood mononuclear cells were used for TCR beta sequencing. Genomic DNA extraction from the blood cell samples was performed with the Qiagen DNeasy Blood Extraction Kit. Library construction relied on the immunoSEQ multiplex PCR assay. A mixture of 60 forward primers for TCR Vbeta segments and 13 reverse primers for TCR Jbeta segments was used in the multiplex PCR. A multiplex PCR assay on genomic DNA amplified the CDR3 region of rearranged TCR beta genes. The Illumina HiSeq System was used to sequence the amplified TCR beta libraries as 87-base-pair reads. The paper's data handling went like this. Across the 500 to 850 repertoires, a later analysis counted roughly 84 million unique TCR beta chains, roughly 11 million of which were shared by at least two donors. Raw reads were error-corrected and collapsed into unique sequences with a nearest-neighbor algorithm that merged closely related sequences to remove PCR and sequencing errors. CDR3 sequences were aligned to IMGT reference sequences to assign V, D and J gene segments. For a sequence to be retained, a match of at least six nucleotides to both a V gene segment and a J gene segment was required. A rearrangement was called productive if the CDR3 had no stop codons and remained in frame with V and J, and every other rearrangement was called non-productive. Following IMGT convention, CDR3 was defined as the stretch from the second conserved V-encoded cysteine up to the conserved J-encoded phenylalanine. In an earlier analysis of 500 to 650 of the donors, sequences lacking an unambiguous match to a single V gene segment were excluded. An earlier analysis of a few hundred of the donors called V segments functional above 56.7% productive rearrangements and segregating when the between-donor standard deviation exceeded 5%. A statistical classification framework was developed to diagnose cytomegalovirus status using the catalog of TCR beta chain sequences. In a later analysis, V and J genes were assigned by comparing TCR nucleotide sequences against IMGT/GENE-DB human TR gene sequences. Using the TCRdist pipeline, a later analysis assigned CDR3 sequences along with most-parsimonious VDJ recombination scenarios. A later analysis defined each TCR beta chain by its CDR3 amino acid sequence plus V-gene family, and excluded reads lacking a unique V-gene family. A later analysis removed 592 highly shared, low-generation-probability nucleotide sequences to deal with suspected cross-contamination and a sequencing artifact. In a later analysis, a clonal expansion index was calculated for each public chain from normalized within-repertoire ranks of inferred template counts. A later analysis computed generation probabilities with a VDJ recombination model fitted to out-of-frame rearrangements, and checked the results against IGoR. A later analysis scored TCR-TCR, TCR-HLA and TCR-CMV co-occurrence with hypergeometric tests, applying a repertoire-size bias correction to TCR pairs. In a later analysis, false discovery rates were estimated by permuting HLA or CMV assignments 20 times. In a later analysis, co-occurring TCRs were grouped using DBSCAN, with TCRdist sequence similarity added in when clustering inside HLA-allele-positive subsets. Repertoires with fewer than 30,000 or more than 120,000 public chains were left out of co-occurrence clustering, as were four to six repertoires with anomalous nucleotide sharing. TCRdb mirrors the immuneACCESS table, restricted to in-frame sequences. Some clones are absent from its copies; in checked studies, under half trace to an unresolved V gene, and the reason for the others is unknown. The V and J calls and clone size are taken from that table; D and trimming were inferred from the DNA. The sample contains tens of thousands of clones, approximately 79% of them found a single time. The ten largest clonotypes hold approximately 2.8% of the sample.

Overall study outcomes, separate from this receptor: It was suggested by the authors that the approach could potentially be generalized to other disease states and immunological phenotypes. The study listed 164 TCR beta chains as associated with cytomegalovirus. Strong co-occurrence of HLA alleles, especially DR and DQ, made assigning TCR associations to individual alleles difficult. In an earlier analysis of about 600 of the donors, most TCR beta V segments appeared in productive rearrangements about 87% or about 30% of the time, broadly matching IMGT annotations. A later analysis associated approximately 17,000 TCR beta sequences with specific HLA alleles at a false discovery rate of 0.05. A later genetic analysis reported fewer N-insertions in productive TCRs among donors in an Asian-associated ancestry cluster than the roughly 650-donor mean. V-gene and J-gene trimming of TCR beta chains was associated with a missense DCLRE1C variant in a later genetic analysis, and the association was replicated in an independent cohort. A later analysis found that HLA-associated TCR beta chains were more clonally expanded and had lower generation probabilities than equally common non-associated chains. Some IMGT-functional V segments, including TRBV6-2 and TRBV6-3, could not be told apart with the 87-base-pair reads, so those segments were excluded. In a later analysis, TCR association rates were found to vary across HLA loci, with the most associated TCRs seen for DRB1 alleles and the fewest for HLA-C alleles. Several of the top co-occurrence clusters appeared to be linked to parvovirus B19, influenza, CMV and Epstein-Barr virus, according to a later analysis. A further reported finding was that TCR beta sequences accurately predicted the HLA-A and HLA-B alleles for most subjects in the first cohort. The classifier was reported to diagnose cytomegalovirus status with high specificity and sensitivity in both the original cohort and the validation cohort. Because counts were too low, fewer than 20 rarely observed V segments, including chromosome 9 orphons, were excluded from the earlier analysis of 500 to 700 of the donors. Because HLA typing was missing for some donors at each locus, association tests included only the typed subset. In vitro tests confirmed that a few of the cytomegalovirus-associated TCR beta chains recognize cytomegalovirus antigens. Immune exposure information for the cohort was limited to CMV serostatus. Sequencing depth was assumed to be roughly uniform across donors in the presence/absence analyses, though that assumption may not hold. The cohort was sequenced for TCR beta chains only, and without alpha or paired-chain data the features that could be detected were limited. A group of highly shared sequence variants was considered likely to be a technical artifact of the sequencing pipeline. Most TCR sequences were seen in very few donors, while some public TCRs were found in many individuals. Linkage disequilibrium might explain the correlated functional status among segregating V segments, but an unknown experimental factor could not be excluded. A later analysis found that most CMV-associated TCR beta chains appeared HLA-restricted, with HLA associations seemingly driven largely by CMV exposure.

The sample was PBMCs. The sequence derives from a man younger than 45 in good health and CMV-seronegative. This chain is built from TRBV6-5 and TRBJ1-1; a weak D assignment points to TRBD1 (6 bases agree). The CDR3 loop reads CASSYSRTENTEAFF. The nucleotides are TGTGCCAGCAGTTACTCGCGGACAGAGAACACTGAAGCTTTCTTT.